The clone carrying this TCR beta chain came up once. The data derive from a study of OX40 agonist ivuxolimab in advanced cancers. Across the whole study: From 23 to 79 years was the age range, with a mean of approximately 58 years, and around 83% were male.

The table came from immunoSEQ multiplex PCR; TCRdb's copy has only in-frame clones and leaves some out. The profile shows 65,000 to 80,000 clones, just over 90% of them singletons. V was trimmed by 1 base and J by 1 base, leaving 11 bases between them. This CDR3 is 15 amino acids long. Germline values: CDR1 SGHAT, CDR2 FQNNGV. This TCR was sampled from an adult with an advanced solid tumor such as melanoma, head and neck, liver or kidney cancer. The gene calls are TRBV11-2 and TRBJ2-7, with D possibly being TRBD2 (5 bases). The sequences come from CD4+ or CD8+ T cells sorted from blood, collected in a trial of the OX40 agonist ivuxolimab. CDR3 in amino acids: CASSLGAVESYEQYF. As DNA, the CDR3 is TGTGCCAGCAGCTTAGGAGCGGTTGAATCCTACGAGCAGTACTTC.